The clone carrying this TCR beta chain was counted once. This sample is drawn from a study of blood T cell repertoires in COVID-19. The CDR3 sequence is 16 residues long. The germline CDR1 and CDR2 sequences are SGHDT and YYEEEE. J gave up 5 bases and V 1 base, and 9 bases lay outside the gene matches. Assay: immunoSEQ multiplex PCR; the TCRdb copy retains only in-frame clones and omits some. The data contain around 200,000 clones, 80% to 85% of them singletons. The receptor was isolated from a woman between 70 and 85 years old with COVID-19, enrolled during active disease. The chain links TRBV5-6 to TRBJ2-1, with 7 nucleotides matching TRBD2. Sequenced input: peripheral blood. CDR3: CASSLNRGEINNEQFF. The CDR3 nucleotides are TGTGCCAGCAGCTTGAACCGGGGGGAAATAAACAATGAGCAGTTCTTC.